This is a list of T cell receptor beta chains from one sample in a study of blood T cell repertoires in COVID-19. The repertoire was sequenced with immunoSEQ multiplex PCR; TCRdb's copy has only in-frame clones and lacks some. The sample comprises 90,000 to 110,000 clones, 80% of which are singletons, and 3.5% to 5% rests with the top ten. The material sequenced was peripheral blood. The receptors stem from a human donor in a cohort sampled during active or convalescent COVID-19. CDR3s leave out the opening cysteine and the closing phenylalanine or tryptophan. The D gene is left open where the match is weak.

TRBJ2-5,TRBD1,TRBV24-1,ATSGGTGAGETQY
TRBJ1-2,.,TRBV5-1,ASSLAGNYGYT
TRBJ2-7,.,TRBV7-9,ASSPEGNSYEQY
TRBJ2-4,.,TRBV9,ASSREGGRNKNIQY
TRBJ2-2,TRBD1,TRBV5-1,ASSWGQGTGELF
TRBJ1-1,TRBD1,TRBV7-2,ASSLMTGGMNTEAF
TRBJ2-7,TRBD2,TRBV11-2,ASSSASGRATYEQY
TRBJ2-5,TRBD2,TRBV4-1,ASSQGRGRLETQY
TRBJ2-5,TRBD2,TRBV2,ASSALAGEETQY
TRBJ2-3,.,TRBV3-1/TRBV3-2,ASSHRTGPRGPHTQY
TRBJ2-3,TRBD2,TRBV10-2,ASRGSGGSTDTQY
TRBJ2-2,TRBD2,TRBV7-3,ASSSGLAGEELF
TRBJ1-2,.,TRBV9,ASSVGKGGAGYT
TRBJ2-1,TRBD2,TRBV23-1,ASSQFWSSGLYNEQF
TRBJ2-4,.,TRBV27,ASSPLAKNIQY
TRBJ2-7,TRBD2,TRBV6-2/TRBV6-3,ASSYGGVYEQY
TRBJ2-2,TRBD2,TRBV4-1,ASSNGVAGRSGELF
TRBJ1-1,TRBD1,TRBV7-3,ASSWDRNTEAF
TRBJ1-2,.,TRBV18,ASSPGAGGGYT
TRBJ2-5,TRBD2,TRBV4-1,ASSLKSSSGSALRQETQY
TRBJ1-2,TRBD1,TRBV7-9,ASSLGGQGANYGYT
TRBJ2-2,.,TRBV6-2/TRBV6-3,ASRPGPPGDRTTFPTHPGELF
TRBJ2-1,TRBD2,TRBV27,ASSLAGTSSYNEQF
TRBJ1-5,.,TRBV25-1,ASSRGNQPQH
TRBJ1-6,TRBD1,TRBV6-5,ASSYGDSSNSPLH
TRBJ1-1,.,TRBV10-1,ASSAGITEAF
TRBJ2-1,TRBD1,TRBV19,ASSTPGGGNEQF
TRBJ2-7,TRBD2,TRBV4-2,ASSQASAGGEQY
TRBJ1-5,.,TRBV28,ASSPYIPLGGGQPQH
TRBJ2-2,TRBD2,TRBV5-6,ASSLAGGPSGELF
TRBJ1-2,TRBD1,TRBV2,ASNAGTGYGYT
TRBJ2-7,.,TRBV7-9,ASTSERPPYEQY
TRBJ1-5,TRBD1,TRBV5-1,ASSLEGADQPQH
TRBJ2-7,TRBD2,TRBV5-1,ASSPGTSVSYEQY
TRBJ2-1,.,TRBV6-1,ASSYPSSYNEQF
TRBJ2-7,TRBD1,TRBV13,ASSLRTGPYEQY
TRBJ2-5,TRBD2,TRBV9,ASSTSGGAEETQY
TRBJ2-5,TRBD1,TRBV24-1,ATSSTGFVKTQY
TRBJ2-5,.,TRBV7-8,ASSLRGRAGWYETQY
TRBJ2-1,.,TRBV6-5,ASGAGRLNEQF
TRBJ1-2,TRBD1,TRBV24-1,ATSHRQGTYGYT
TRBJ2-1,TRBD2,TRBV7-8,ASSTEAFGLAGEQF
TRBJ2-3,.,TRBV6-5,ASSYGEAGADTQY
TRBJ2-6,.,TRBV5-5,ASSPASILSGANVLT
TRBJ2-7,.,TRBV19,ASRPIDTYEQY
TRBJ2-5,TRBD1,TRBV6-2/TRBV6-3,ASSYGGDRGRRETQY